Reported below is one T cell receptor (beta chain). No antigen is known for it. Libraries were prepared by immunoSEQ multiplex PCR; TCRdb keeps only in-frame clonotypes and omits some of them. The sample consists of 40,000 to 45,000 clones, less than 95% of them appearing once. These data come from a study of T cell clonotyping in hematopoietic cell transplantation. Germline V CDR1 and CDR2: SGHRS, YFSETQ. The V gene lost 4 bases and the J gene lost 9 bases, with 11 bases spanning the gap. The CDR3 is 12 amino acids. Overall study results and limits: No sorting was done, leaving CD4 and CD8 contributions mixed. Recipient TCR diversity dropped after transplant; expanded clonotypes rose from day 30 to 180.

The sequence came from a woman in her forties or fifties in good health. Some clones in this sample may be carry-over from other donors' samples. Sequences were obtained from peripheral blood mononuclear cells. The J gene is TRBJ2-1, the V gene TRBV5-1; no firm D call. The CDR3: CASSPNVGEQFF. CDR3 sequence (DNA): TGCGCCAGCAGCCCTAACGTAGGTGAGCAGTTCTTC. Full variable domain (outside the CDR3, taken from reference TRBV5-1 and TRBJ2-1): KAGVTQTPRYLIKTRGQQVTLSCSPISGHRSVSWYQQTPGQGLQFLFEYFSETQRNKGNFPGRFSGRQFSNSRSEMNVSTLELGDSALYLCASSPNVGEQFFGPGTRLTVL.